This T cell receptor beta chain comes out of a study of metastatic and nonmetastatic thyroid tumors. Original data processing: CDR3 was compared across clinicopathological groups, and the resulting differences were used to build a distant-metastasis classifier for papillary thyroid cancer. TCRdb reanalyzed the PCR reads with MiXCR. These V and J calls are TCRdb output, not the study's own analysis. The table records some 30,000 clones, 10% to 14% of them present only once. After removal of 4 bases from V and 3 bases from J, the junction contained 10 bases not matched to a gene. There are 17 residues in the CDR3. Germline lookup yields CDR1 MNHEY and CDR2 SVGAGI. Study-wide points: Significantly greater TCR beta diversity was reportedly found in malignant thyroid tumors than in benign nodules (in blood and tumor).

All patients were untreated before thyroid surgery. Ten or more counts support this clone. Antigen specificity is unknown. This clonotype originated in a female donor with papillary thyroid cancer or a benign thyroid nodule (not recorded which). Some clones in this sample may be carry-over from other donors' samples. The chain has TRBV6-5 and TRBJ1-5; 9 positions match TRBD1. Input material: blood. CDR3 bases: TGTGCCAGCAGTTCTCGGACAGGGGCGGACTTCAATCAGCCCCAGCATTTT. Its protein product is CASSSRTGADFNQPQHF.